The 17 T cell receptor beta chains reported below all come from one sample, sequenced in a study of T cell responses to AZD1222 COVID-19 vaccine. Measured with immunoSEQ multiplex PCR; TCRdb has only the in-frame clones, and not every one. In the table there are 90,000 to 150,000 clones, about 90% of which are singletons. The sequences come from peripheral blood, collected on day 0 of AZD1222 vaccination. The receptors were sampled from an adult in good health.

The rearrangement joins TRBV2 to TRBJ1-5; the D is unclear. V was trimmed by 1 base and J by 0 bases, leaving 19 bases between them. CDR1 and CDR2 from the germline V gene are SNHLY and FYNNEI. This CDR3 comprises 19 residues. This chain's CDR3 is CASSEGRAGGRFSNQPQHF. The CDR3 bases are TGTGCCAGCAGTGAAGGAAGAGCTGGAGGCAGGTTTAGCAATCAGCCCCAGCATTTT.

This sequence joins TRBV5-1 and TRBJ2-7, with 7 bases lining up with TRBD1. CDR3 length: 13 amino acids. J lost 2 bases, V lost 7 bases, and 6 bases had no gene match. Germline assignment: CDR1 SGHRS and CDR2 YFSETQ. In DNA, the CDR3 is TGCGCCAGCCGCCGGGACAGTGCCTACGAGCAGTACTTC. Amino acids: CASRRDSAYEQYF.

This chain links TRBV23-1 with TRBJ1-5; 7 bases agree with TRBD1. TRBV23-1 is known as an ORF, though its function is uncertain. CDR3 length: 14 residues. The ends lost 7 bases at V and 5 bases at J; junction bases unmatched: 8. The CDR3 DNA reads TGCGCCAGCATCCCCCGGGACAGACATCAGCCCCAGCATTTT. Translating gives CASIPRDRHQPQHF.

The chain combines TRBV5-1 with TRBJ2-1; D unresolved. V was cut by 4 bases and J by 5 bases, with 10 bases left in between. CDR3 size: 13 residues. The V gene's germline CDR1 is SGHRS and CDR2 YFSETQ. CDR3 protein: CASSPGGDNEQFF. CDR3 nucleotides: TGCGCCAGCAGCCCAGGTGGGGACAATGAGCAGTTCTTC.

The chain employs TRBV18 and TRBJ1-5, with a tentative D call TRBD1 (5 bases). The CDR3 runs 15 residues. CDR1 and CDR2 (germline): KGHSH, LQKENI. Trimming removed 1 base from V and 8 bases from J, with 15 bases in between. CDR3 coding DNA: TGTGCCAGCTCACCACGAAGAGGGGATGCGGAGCCCCAGCATTTT. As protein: CASSPRRGDAEPQHF.

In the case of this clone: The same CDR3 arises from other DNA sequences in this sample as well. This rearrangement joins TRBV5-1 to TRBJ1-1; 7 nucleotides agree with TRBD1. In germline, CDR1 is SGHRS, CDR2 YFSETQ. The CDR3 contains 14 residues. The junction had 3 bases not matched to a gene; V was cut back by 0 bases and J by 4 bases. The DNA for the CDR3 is TGCGCCAGCAGCTTGGACAGGGGAGGCACTGAAGCTTTCTTT. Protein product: CASSLDRGGTEAFF.

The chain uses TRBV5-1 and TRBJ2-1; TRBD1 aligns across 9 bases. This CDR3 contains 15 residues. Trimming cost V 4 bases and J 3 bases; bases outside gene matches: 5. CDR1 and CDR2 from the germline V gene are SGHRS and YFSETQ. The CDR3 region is CASSPWTGDYNEQFF. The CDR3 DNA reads TGCGCCAGCAGCCCGTGGACAGGGGACTACAATGAGCAGTTCTTC.

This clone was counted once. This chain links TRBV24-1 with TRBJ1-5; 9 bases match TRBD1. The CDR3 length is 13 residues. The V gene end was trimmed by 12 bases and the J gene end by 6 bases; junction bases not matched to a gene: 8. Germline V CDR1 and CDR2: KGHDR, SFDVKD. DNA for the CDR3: TGTGCCCCCGGGACAGGGATCAGTCAGCCCCAGCATTTT. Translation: CAPGTGISQPQHF.

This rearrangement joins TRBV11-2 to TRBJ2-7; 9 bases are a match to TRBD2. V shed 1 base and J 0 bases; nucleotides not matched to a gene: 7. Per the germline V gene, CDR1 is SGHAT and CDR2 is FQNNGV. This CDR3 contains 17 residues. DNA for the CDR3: TGTGCCAGCAGCTTAGGGAGCGGCGGGAGGGCCTCCTACGAGCAGTACTTC. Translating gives CASSLGSGGRASYEQYF.

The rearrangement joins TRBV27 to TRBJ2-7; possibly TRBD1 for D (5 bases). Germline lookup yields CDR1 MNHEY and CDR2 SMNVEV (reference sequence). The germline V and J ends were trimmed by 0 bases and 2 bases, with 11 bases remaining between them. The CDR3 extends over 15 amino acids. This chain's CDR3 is CASSLSLLTAYEQYF. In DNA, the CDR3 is TGTGCCAGCAGTTTATCGCTGTTGACAGCCTACGAGCAGTACTTC.

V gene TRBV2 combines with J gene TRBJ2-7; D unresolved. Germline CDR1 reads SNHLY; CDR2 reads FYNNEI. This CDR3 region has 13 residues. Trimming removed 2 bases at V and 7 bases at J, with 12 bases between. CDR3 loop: CASSELGMREQYF. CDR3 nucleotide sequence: TGTGCCAGCAGTGAATTAGGGATGAGAGAGCAGTACTTC.

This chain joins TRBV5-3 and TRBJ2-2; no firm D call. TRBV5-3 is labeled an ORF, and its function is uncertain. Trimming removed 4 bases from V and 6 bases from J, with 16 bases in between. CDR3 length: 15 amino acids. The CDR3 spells CARSATCLGAGELFF. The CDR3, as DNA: TGTGCCAGAAGCGCAACTTGTCTTGGGGCCGGGGAGCTGTTTTTT.

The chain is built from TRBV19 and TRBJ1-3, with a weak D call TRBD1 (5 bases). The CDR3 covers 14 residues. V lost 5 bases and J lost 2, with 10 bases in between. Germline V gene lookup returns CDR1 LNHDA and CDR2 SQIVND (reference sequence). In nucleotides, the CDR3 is TGTGCCAGTAGTCCGACAGACGCTGGAAACACCATATATTTT. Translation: CASSPTDAGNTIYF.

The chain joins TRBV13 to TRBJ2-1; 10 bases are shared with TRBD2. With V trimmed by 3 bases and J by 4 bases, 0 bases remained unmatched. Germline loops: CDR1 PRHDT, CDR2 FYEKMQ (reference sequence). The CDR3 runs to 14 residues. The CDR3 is CASSLTSGYNEQFF. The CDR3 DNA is TGTGCCAGCAGCTTGACTAGCGGGTACAATGAGCAGTTCTTC.

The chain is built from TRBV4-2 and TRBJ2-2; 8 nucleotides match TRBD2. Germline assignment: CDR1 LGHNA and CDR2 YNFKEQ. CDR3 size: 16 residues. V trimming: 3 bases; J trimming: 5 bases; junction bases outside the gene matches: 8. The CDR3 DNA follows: TGTGCCAGCAGCCAGAGACGGGGGGGCCGGACCGGGGAGCTGTTTTTT. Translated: CASSQRRGGRTGELFF.

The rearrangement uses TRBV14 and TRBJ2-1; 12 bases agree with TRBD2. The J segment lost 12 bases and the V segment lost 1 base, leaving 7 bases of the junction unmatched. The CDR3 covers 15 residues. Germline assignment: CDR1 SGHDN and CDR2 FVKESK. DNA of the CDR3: TGTGCCAGCAGCCAAGCTAGCGGGGGGGCCTTCGCGCAGTTCTTC. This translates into CASSQASGGAFAQFF. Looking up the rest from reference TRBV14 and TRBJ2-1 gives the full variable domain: EAGVTQFPSHSVIEKGQTVTLRCDPISGHDNLYWYRRVMGKEIKFLLHFVKESKQDESGMPNNRFLAERTGGTYSTLKVQPAELEDSGVYFCASSQASGGAFAQFFGPGTRLTVL.

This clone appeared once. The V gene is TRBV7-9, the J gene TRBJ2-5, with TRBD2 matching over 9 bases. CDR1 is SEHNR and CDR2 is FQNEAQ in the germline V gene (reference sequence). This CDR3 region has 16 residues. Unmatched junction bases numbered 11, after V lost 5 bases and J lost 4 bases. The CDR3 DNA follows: TGTGCCAGCAGCGGGCGCGTAGCGGGAGTAAGAGAGACCCAGTACTTC. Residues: CASSGRVAGVRETQYF.